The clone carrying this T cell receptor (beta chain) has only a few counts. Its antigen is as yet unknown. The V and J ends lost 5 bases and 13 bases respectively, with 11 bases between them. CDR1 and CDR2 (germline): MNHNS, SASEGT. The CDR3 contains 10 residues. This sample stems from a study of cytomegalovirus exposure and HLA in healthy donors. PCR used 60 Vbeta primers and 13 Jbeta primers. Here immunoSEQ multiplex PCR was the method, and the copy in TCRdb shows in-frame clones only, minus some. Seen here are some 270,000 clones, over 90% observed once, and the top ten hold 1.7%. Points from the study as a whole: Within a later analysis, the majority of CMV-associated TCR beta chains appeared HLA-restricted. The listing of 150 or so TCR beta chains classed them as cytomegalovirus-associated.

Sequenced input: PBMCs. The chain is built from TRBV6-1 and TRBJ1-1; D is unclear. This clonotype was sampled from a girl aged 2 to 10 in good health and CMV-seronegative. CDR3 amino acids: CASSMGSDFF. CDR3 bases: TGTGCCAGCAGTATGGGTAGCGATTTCTTT.